These 26 T cell receptor beta chains were sequenced from one sample in a study of T cells after posttransplantation cyclophosphamide. TCRdb's copy holds only in-frame clones and misses some; the assay was immunoSEQ multiplex PCR. The top ten hold less than 3.5% of the sample, which has approximately 29,000 clones, roughly 90% seen once. Source material: PBMCs. All receptors derive from a man over 45.

For this clone: The sample carries other DNA sequences with the same CDR3. The V gene is TRBV11-3, the J gene TRBJ2-5, with 15 bases aligning to TRBD2. Trimming removed 8 bases from V and 4 bases from J; junction bases left unmatched: 5. Germline V CDR1 and CDR2: SGHNT, YENEEA. The CDR3 contains 15 residues. The DNA for the CDR3 is TGTGCCAGCGGAGCGGGACTAGCGGGGGGAGAGACCCAGTACTTC. Translated, it gives CASGAGLAGGETQYF.

The chain couples TRBV28 to TRBJ2-3; D uncertain. The CDR3 totals 12 residues. The V end lost 7 bases, the J end lost 1 base, and 6 bases lay between the germline ends. Germline CDR1 reads MDHEN; CDR2 reads SYDVKM. The CDR3 here is CASTAGTDTQYF. CDR3 bases: TGTGCCAGCACCGCAGGCACAGATACGCAGTATTTT.

The table lists this clone with a few counts. This rearrangement joins TRBV6-5 to TRBJ2-7, with a weak D call TRBD1 (6 bases). This CDR3 comprises 15 residues. With 2 bases removed from V and 4 bases from J, the gap between germline ends came to 15 bases. Germline CDR1 and CDR2: MNHEY and SVGAGI. In DNA, the CDR3 is TGTGCCAGCAGTTACGCCTCAGGGGCGCGTTACGAGCAGTACTTC. Encoded protein: CASSYASGARYEQYF.

The chain has TRBV4-2 and TRBJ1-5; D gene unclear. With 4 bases removed from V and 2 bases from J, the gap between germline ends came to 6 bases. CDR3 length: 13 residues. CDR1 is LGHNA and CDR2 is YNFKEQ in the germline V gene. In DNA, the CDR3 is TGTGCCAGCAGCCGTAGTGGCAATCAGCCCCAGCATTTT. It yields the protein CASSRSGNQPQHF.

V is TRBV11-3 and J is TRBJ1-2, with D perhaps TRBD1 (6 bases). Germline V CDR1 and CDR2: SGHNT, YENEEA. Between the trimmed V and J ends, which lost 5 bases and 8 bases, there was a span of 15 bases. This CDR3 is 13 amino acids long. CDR3 DNA sequence: TGTGCCAGCAGCCCTTCGGGGGGCCGAGGCTACACCTTC. Translating gives CASSPSGGRGYTF.

The chain employs TRBV11-2 and TRBJ2-7; 8 bases are a match to TRBD2. J gave up 3 bases and V 5 bases, and 18 bases lay outside the gene matches. Germline V gives CDR1 SGHAT, CDR2 FQNNGV. The CDR3 is 18 residues long. The CDR3 loop is CASSPTNRGRGADYEQYF. CDR3 sequence (DNA): TGTGCCAGCAGCCCAACCAACCGGGGGCGGGGGGCCGACTACGAGCAGTACTTC.

To note about this clone: The same CDR3 is also encoded by other DNA sequences in this sample. The DNA of the CDR3 is TGTGCCAGCAGCCGGGGGACAGGGCTCAATGAGCAGTTCTTC. It specifies CASSRGTGLNEQFF. The chain carries TRBV7-9 and TRBJ2-1; 9 bases are shared with TRBD1. The CDR3 totals 14 residues. CDR1 is SEHNR and CDR2 is FQNEAQ in the germline V gene (reference sequence). The trim removed 5 bases at V and 6 bases at J, leaving 5 bases unmatched.

V gene TRBV4-3 combines with J gene TRBJ2-1; 9 bases fit TRBD2. This CDR3 contains 17 residues. J was trimmed by 8 bases and V by 3 bases; bases with no gene match: 14. CDR1 LGHNA and CDR2 YSLEER come from the germline V gene. The CDR3 DNA reads TGCGCCAGCAGCCATCCGGGACTAGCTGGCGGTAGGGATGAGCAGTTCTTC. It translates to CASSHPGLAGGRDEQFF.

The V gene is TRBV7-9, the J gene TRBJ1-1; perhaps TRBD1 as D (5 bases). In germline, CDR1 is SEHNR, CDR2 FQNEAQ (reference sequence). This CDR3 is built from 16 residues. V lost 2 bases, J lost 2 bases, and 15 bases lay in between. The CDR3 reads CASSLFSGGVNTEAFF. In DNA, the CDR3 is TGTGCCAGCAGCTTATTCTCCGGAGGGGTAAACACTGAAGCTTTCTTT.

The CDR3 sequence: CASSHSLRSGYTF. The DNA of the CDR3 is TGTGCCAGCAGCCACTCCTTGCGAAGTGGCTACACCTTC. The chain links TRBV14 to TRBJ1-2; D ambiguous. CDR3 length equals 13 residues. The V end was cut by 3 bases, the J end by 7 bases, with 12 bases between. Germline V lookup: CDR1 SGHDN, CDR2 FVKESK.

This chain uses TRBV7-9 with TRBJ2-5; D may be TRBD2 (6 bases). Trimming removed 5 bases at V and 0 bases at J, with 10 bases between. Germline V lookup: CDR1 SEHNR, CDR2 FQNEAQ (reference sequence). The CDR3 runs 14 residues. The CDR3 bases are TGTGCCAGCAGCGAGGGACTGTACCAAGAGACCCAGTACTTC. Its protein is CASSEGLYQETQYF.

The chain links TRBV6-5 to TRBJ1-1; 11 bases are shared with TRBD1. CDR1 and CDR2 from the germline V gene are MNHEY and SVGAGI. The CDR3 totals 14 residues. V dropped 6 bases and J dropped 4; count of bases not matched to a gene: 4. CDR3 loop: CASRGGQGATEAFF. The CDR3 DNA follows: TGTGCCAGCAGGGGAGGACAGGGGGCCACTGAAGCTTTCTTT.

The chain joins TRBV18 to TRBJ2-3; a possible D gene is TRBD2 (6 bases). Trimming left V 0 bases short and J 8 bases short, with 6 bases between. Germline CDR1 is KGHSH and CDR2 is LQKENI. This CDR3 comprises 12 residues. The CDR3 region is CASSPPGGTQYF. In DNA, the CDR3 is TGTGCCAGCTCACCACCGGGAGGTACGCAGTATTTT.

This clone was counted only a few times. This chain links TRBV7-9 with TRBJ2-3; D is perhaps TRBD1 (5 bases). V lost 2 bases to trimming and J lost 2 bases, with 17 bases between them. This CDR3 comprises 17 residues. Germline values: CDR1 SEHNR, CDR2 FQNEAQ (reference sequence). CDR3 nucleotides: TGTGCCAGCAGCTTAAGGGCGACAGAATACTACACAGATACGCAGTATTTT. Its protein product is CASSLRATEYYTDTQYF.

This chain connects TRBV19 to TRBJ1-2; 10 nucleotides line up with TRBD1. The CDR3 sequence is 12 residues long. Trimming took 6 bases from V and 8 from J; bases not matched to a gene: 3. Germline loops: CDR1 LNHDA, CDR2 SQIVND (reference sequence). As DNA, the CDR3 is TGTGCCAGTAGGACAGGGGGCGAGGGCTACACCTTC. This encodes CASRTGGEGYTF.

This chain uses TRBV4-1 with TRBJ2-1; weak D call: TRBD2 (5 bases). V was trimmed by 4 bases and J by 11 bases, leaving 15 bases between them. CDR1 is MGHRA, CDR2 YSYEKL, per germline. This CDR3 has 13 residues. CDR3 in amino acids: CASSRLVGEKQFF. CDR3 nucleotides: TGCGCCAGCAGCCGACTCGTCGGGGAAAAGCAGTTCTTC.

The genes are TRBV11-2 and TRBJ2-3; 13 bases map to TRBD2. The CDR3 sequence is 17 residues long. J gave up 3 bases and V 5 bases, and 8 bases lay outside the gene matches. The V gene's germline CDR1 is SGHAT and CDR2 FQNNGV. The CDR3 spells CASSPLRLAGGTDTQYF. The CDR3 DNA sequence: TGTGCCAGCAGCCCACTGCGACTAGCGGGGGGAACAGATACGCAGTATTTT.

This rearrangement joins TRBV6-4 to TRBJ2-5; TRBD2 matches 8 bases. Germline V gene sequence: CDR1 MRHNA, CDR2 SNTAGT. The ends lost 5 bases at V and 4 bases at J; junction bases unmatched: 3. The CDR3 is made up of 13 amino acids. The CDR3 reads CASSLSGVETQYF. The CDR3 DNA sequence: TGTGCCAGCAGTCTTAGCGGGGTAGAGACCCAGTACTTC.

The chain uses TRBV5-1 and TRBJ1-4; weak D call: TRBD1 (5 bases). Trimming took 3 bases from V and 5 from J, leaving 11 bases between them. This CDR3 contains 14 residues. Germline V gene data show CDR1 as SGHRS and CDR2 as YFSETQ. The DNA of the CDR3 is TGCGCCAGCAGCTGGGCCCCAGGGAATGAAAAACTGTTTTTT. Translated, it gives CASSWAPGNEKLFF.

In regard to this clone: One junction end does not reproduce the germline sequence, and a read error may be involved. This specimen includes other DNA sequences encoding the same CDR3. The chain carries TRBV19 and TRBJ1-6; D possibly corresponds to TRBD1 (6 bases). The CDR3 totals 17 residues. Germline V lookup: CDR1 LNHDA, CDR2 SQIVND (reference sequence). CDR3 in amino acids: CASSMLPGQSYNSPLHF. In nucleotides, the CDR3 is TGTGCCAGTAGTATGCTCCCCGGACAGTCCTATAATTCCCCCCTCCACTTT.

The CDR3 sequence: CASSTASGRAYTGELFF. The CDR3 coding sequence is TGTGCCAGCAGTACAGCTAGCGGGAGGGCGTACACCGGGGAGCTGTTTTTT. The chain is built from TRBV25-1 and TRBJ2-2; 12 bases align to TRBD2. The germline gives CDR1 MGHDK, CDR2 SYGVNS. This CDR3 has 17 residues. Losses at the gene ends were 5 bases for V and 3 bases for J; bases not matched to a gene: 7.

The rearrangement links TRBV18 to TRBJ1-2; TRBD1 is a possible D gene (6 bases). The CDR3 runs 19 residues. Per the germline V gene, CDR1 is KGHSH and CDR2 is LQKENI. V lost 2 bases and J 2 bases, leaving 24 bases between the germline ends. The CDR3 DNA follows: TGTGCCAGCTCACCATTCTCGTCTGCCGGACAGCCAGAAAACTATGGCTACACCTTC. This encodes CASSPFSSAGQPENYGYTF. Using reference TRBV18 and TRBJ1-2 for the parts outside the CDR3, the full variable domain is NAGVMQNPRHLVRRRGQEARLRCSPMKGHSHVYWYRQLPEEGLKFMVYLQKENIIDESGMPKERFSAEFPKEGPSILRIQQVVRGDSAAYFCASSPFSSAGQPENYGYTFGSGTRLTVV.

The count of this clone is one. CDR3 sequence: CASSSRDRVYNEQFF. The CDR3 DNA reads TGTGCCAGCAGCTCCCGGGACAGGGTATACAATGAGCAGTTCTTC. The chain couples TRBV7-8 to TRBJ2-1, with 9 bases lining up with TRBD1. Germline V CDR1 and CDR2: SGHVS, FQNEAQ. The ends lost 4 bases at V and 4 bases at J; junction bases unmatched: 5. This CDR3 is 15 amino acids long.

This clone was seen once. The chain employs TRBV14 and TRBJ1-2; possibly TRBD1 for D (5 bases). Germline V CDR1 and CDR2: SGHDN, FVKESK. This CDR3 comprises 14 residues. V was shortened by 1 base and J by 9 bases, with 15 bases between the two germline ends. This CDR3 reads CASSQAGVRGRYTF. In DNA, the CDR3 is TGTGCCAGCAGCCAAGCGGGAGTGAGGGGTCGCTACACCTTC. The complete variable domain, with remaining parts taken from reference TRBV14 and TRBJ1-2, reads EAGVTQFPSHSVIEKGQTVTLRCDPISGHDNLYWYRRVMGKEIKFLLHFVKESKQDESGMPNNRFLAERTGGTYSTLKVQPAELEDSGVYFCASSQAGVRGRYTFGSGTRLTVV.

J is TRBJ1-1 and V is TRBV5-6; no reliable D call. The CDR3 spans 13 residues. Trimming stripped 0 bases from V and 7 bases from J, with 10 bases between. The germline CDR1 and CDR2 sequences are SGHDT and YYEEEE. CDR3 sequence (DNA): TGTGCCAGCAGCTTGGTGGGCTTAGGTGAAGCTTTCTTT. Its translation: CASSLVGLGEAFF.

The chain joins TRBV4-3 to TRBJ2-7; possibly TRBD2 for D (5 bases). V lost 0 bases and J lost 3, with 12 bases in between. Per germline, CDR1 LGHNA and CDR2 YSLEER. The CDR3 covers 15 residues. The CDR3 nucleotides are TGCGCCAGCAGCCAAGATCCCGGGATTATCTACGAGCAGTACTTC. It encodes CASSQDPGIIYEQYF.